This T cell receptor beta chain originates from a study of immune cell composition in non-small cell lung cancer. The CDR3 is 14 residues long. CDR1 and CDR2 (germline): SGHAT, FQNNGV. V shed 6 bases and J 3 bases; nucleotides not matched to a gene: 6. Only in-frame clones appear in the TCRdb table, and some are missing; sequencing was by immunoSEQ multiplex PCR. The profile shows hundreds of clones, 80% of them singletons. Study-level results: Lung squamous cell carcinoma tumours had significantly higher top 10 clone scores and productive clonality than lung adenocarcinoma.

About this clone: Its specificity is unknown.

The sequenced material came from lung tumor tissue. The chain couples TRBV11-2 to TRBJ1-1, with TRBD1 matching over 8 bases. This receptor was identified in a human donor with non-small cell lung cancer. The chain's CDR3 is CASSFLQGDTEAFF. CDR3 DNA: TGTGCCAGCAGTTTCCTACAGGGGGACACTGAAGCTTTCTTT. The full variable domain, its missing parts supplied by reference TRBV11-2 and TRBJ1-1, is EAGVAQSPRYKIIEKRQSVAFWCNPISGHATLYWYQQILGQGPKLLIQFQNNGVVDDSQLPKDRFSAERLKGVDSTLKIQPAKLEDSAVYLCASSFLQGDTEAFFGQGTRLTVV.